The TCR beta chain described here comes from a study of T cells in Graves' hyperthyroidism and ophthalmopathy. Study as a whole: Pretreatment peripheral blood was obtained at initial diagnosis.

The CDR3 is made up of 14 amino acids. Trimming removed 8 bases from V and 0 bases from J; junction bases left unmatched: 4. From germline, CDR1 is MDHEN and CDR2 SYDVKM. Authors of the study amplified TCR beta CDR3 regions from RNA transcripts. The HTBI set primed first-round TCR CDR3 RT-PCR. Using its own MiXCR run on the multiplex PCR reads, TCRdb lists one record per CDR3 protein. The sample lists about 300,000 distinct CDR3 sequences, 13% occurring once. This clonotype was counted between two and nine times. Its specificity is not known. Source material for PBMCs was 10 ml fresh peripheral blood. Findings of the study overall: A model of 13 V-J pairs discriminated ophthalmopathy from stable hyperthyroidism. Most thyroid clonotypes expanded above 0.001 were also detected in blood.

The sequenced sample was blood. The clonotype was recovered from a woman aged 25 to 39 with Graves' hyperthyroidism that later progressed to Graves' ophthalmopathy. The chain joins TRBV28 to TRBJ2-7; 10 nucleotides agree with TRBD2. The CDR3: CASHSGGSSYEQYF. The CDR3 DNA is TGTGCCAGCCATAGCGGGGGGAGCTCCTACGAGCAGTACTTC.